This T cell receptor (beta chain) was retrieved from a study of response to subunit inactivated influenza vaccine. Study outcomes and limitations: Each seasonal flu vaccination may recruit only limited new T cells, authors suggested.

TCRdb passed the RT-PCR reads through MiXCR, listing each CDR3 protein once. The data contain around 710,000 distinct CDR3 sequences, around 14% of them singletons. This CDR3 has 16 amino acids. Trimming removed 5 bases at V and 5 bases at J, with 18 bases between. Per germline, CDR1 SGHAT and CDR2 FQNNGV. Note on this clonotype: The antigen is not known.

The receptor was isolated from a man aged 45-65 years who received an inactivated influenza vaccine. The source was PBMCs from blood, collected 14 to 15 days before vaccination. V is TRBV11-2 and J is TRBJ2-2; D may be TRBD2 (5 bases). CDR3 protein: CASSPGGRGWTGELFF. The CDR3 nucleotides read TGTGCCAGCAGCCCCGGAGGTCGAGGGTGGACCGGGGAGCTGTTTTTT.